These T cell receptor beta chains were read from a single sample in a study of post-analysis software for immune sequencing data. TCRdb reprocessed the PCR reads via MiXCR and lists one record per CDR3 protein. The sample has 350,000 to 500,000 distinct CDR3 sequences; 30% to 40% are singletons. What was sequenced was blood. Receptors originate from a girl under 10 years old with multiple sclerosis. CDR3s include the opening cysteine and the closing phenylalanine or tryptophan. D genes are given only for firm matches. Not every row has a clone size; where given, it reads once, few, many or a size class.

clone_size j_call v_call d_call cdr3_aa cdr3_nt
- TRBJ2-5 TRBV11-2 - CASRDSAPETQYF TGTGCCAGCCGGGACTCAGCACCCGAGACCCAGTACTTC
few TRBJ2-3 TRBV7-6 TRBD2 CASSFKGLAGITDTRYF TGTGCCAGCAGCTTTAAGGGACTAGCGGGTATCACAGATACGCGGTATTTT
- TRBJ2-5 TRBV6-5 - CASSYSWASQETQYF TGTGCCAGCAGTTACTCTTGGGCTAGCCAAGAGACCCAGTACTTC
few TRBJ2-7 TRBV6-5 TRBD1 CASNRGQGSEQYF TGTGCCAGCAATCGGGGACAGGGGAGCGAGCAGTACTTC
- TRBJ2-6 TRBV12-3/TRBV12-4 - CATNFEQVSGANVLTF TGTGCCACCAACTTTGAACAGGTGTCTGGGGCCAACGTCCTGACTTTC
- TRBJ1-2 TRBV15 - CATSRDKTVGNYGYTF TGTGCCACCAGCAGAGATAAAACAGTGGGGAACTATGGCTACACCTTC
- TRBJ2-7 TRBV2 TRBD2 CASSEDPPGRGTYEQYF TGTGCCAGCAGTGAAGACCCACCCGGGAGGGGGACCTACGAGCAGTACTTC
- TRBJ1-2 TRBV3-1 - CASSLFPIVVGSTGRANYGYTF TGTGCCAGCAGCCTGTTTCCGATCGTTGTGGGAAGCACAGGACGAGCTAACTATGGCTACACCTTC
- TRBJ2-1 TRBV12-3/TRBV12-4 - CASSDGSYNEQFF TGCGCCAGCAGTGACGGCTCCTACAATGAGCAGTTCTTC
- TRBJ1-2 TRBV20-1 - CSARSQDYGYTF TGCAGTGCTAGAAGCCAGGACTATGGCTACACCTTC
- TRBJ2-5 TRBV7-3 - CASSLMVGEETQYF TGTGCCAGCAGCTTAATGGTAGGGGAGGAGACCCAGTACTTC
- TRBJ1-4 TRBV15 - CATSREGQGLATNEKLFF TGTGCCACCAGCAGAGAAGGCCAGGGGCTTGCAACTAATGAAAAACTGTTTTTT
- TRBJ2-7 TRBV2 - CAGSALLYGGDEQYF TGTGCCGGCAGTGCTCTTCTCTACGGAGGAGACGAGCAGTACTTC
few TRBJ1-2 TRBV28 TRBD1 CAMTPGTGAYGYTF TGTGCCATGACCCCCGGGACAGGGGCCTATGGCTACACCTTC
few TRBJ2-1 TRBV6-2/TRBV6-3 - CASSYVWGSEQFF TGTGCCAGCAGTTATGTATGGGGGAGTGAGCAGTTCTTC
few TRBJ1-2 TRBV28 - CASSILQGAYGYTF TGTGCCAGCAGTATACTCCAGGGTGCCTATGGCTACACCTTC
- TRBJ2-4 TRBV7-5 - CISVSGRVRREGYEQYF -
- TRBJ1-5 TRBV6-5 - CASRSLTNQPQHF TGTGCCAGCAGGTCCCTAACCAATCAGCCCCAGCATTTT
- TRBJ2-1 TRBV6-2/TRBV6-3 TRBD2 CASRTSALSYNEQFF TGTGCCAGCAGGACTAGCGCCCTCTCCTACAATGAGCAGTTCTTC
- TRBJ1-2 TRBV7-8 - CASSLRTGQGYGYTF TGTGCCAGCAGCTTAAGGACGGGACAAGGATATGGCTACACCTTC
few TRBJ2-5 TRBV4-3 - CASSQGLTETQYF TGCGCCAGCAGCCAAGGCCTTACCGAGACCCAGTACTTC
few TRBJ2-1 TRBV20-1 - CSPSRQYNEQFF TGCAGTCCCTCTCGACAGTACAATGAGCAGTTCTTC